These T cell receptor beta chains were read from a single sample in a study of T-cell memory formation after mild COVID-19. TCRdb independently ran MiXCR on the 5' RACE reads; one entry per CDR3 protein. The sample lists 350,000 to 450,000 distinct CDR3 sequences, 25% to 30% seen once, with roughly 13% in the top ten. Sequencing was carried out using PBMCs or a T cell subset sorted from them (not recorded which). The receptors were sampled from an adult woman who had mild COVID-19 (a few samples of this study predate the infection). Cell type and time point are not known. CDR3s leave out the opening cysteine and the closing phenylalanine or tryptophan. Each record gives: J gene, V gene, CDR3 protein.

TRBJ2-3,TRBV15,ATSRDSGTTDTQY
TRBJ2-5,TRBV24-1,ATSGPEGGGRDQETQY
TRBJ1-5,TRBV25-1,ASSEGSFNQPQH
TRBJ1-5,TRBV5-1,ASSLGVRASNQPQH
TRBJ2-4,TRBV7-3,ASSPGVGQGIQY
TRBJ2-1,TRBV15,ATSREAGGPYEQF
TRBJ1-1,TRBV5-1,ASSAQTSGPNTEAF
TRBJ2-3,TRBV24-1,ATSDLIGSDTDTQY
TRBJ2-3,TRBV2,ASREDRDTDTQY
TRBJ1-3,TRBV15,ATSPRGALGHTIY
TRBJ2-7,TRBV6-5,ASRVAASYEQY
TRBJ2-1,TRBV20-1,SARSSGRRYEQF
TRBJ1-1,TRBV7-3,ASSLTGGHLNTEAF
TRBJ2-5,TRBV27,ASSLSLGGETQY
TRBJ2-3,TRBV27,ASSLLGWADTQY
TRBJ2-1,TRBV15,ATSRDGDRAYNEQF
TRBJ2-7,TRBV7-2,ASSSQIYEQY
TRBJ1-5,TRBV7-6,ASSLGEGQKGYQPQH
TRBJ1-2,TRBV7-9,ASSDKTRDHYGYT
TRBJ2-5,TRBV12-3/TRBV12-4,ASRRTHQETQY
TRBJ1-4,TRBV4-3,ASSQVRAQGAKLF
TRBJ2-3,TRBV24-1,ATSDPRDRTDTQY
TRBJ2-7,TRBV20-1,SAHWGPEGHEQY
TRBJ2-7,TRBV4-3,ASSQETGTGQHRAYEQY
TRBJ1-6,TRBV20-1,SAKDGSSYNSPLH
TRBJ2-5,TRBV21-1,ASSKDRHQETQY
TRBJ1-1,TRBV7-3,ASSLIWDTEAF
TRBJ1-1,TRBV12-3/TRBV12-4,ASSRKHRSGPPSLQNTEAF
TRBJ2-1,TRBV20-1,SAAPGTGGLNEQF
TRBJ2-2,TRBV4-1,ASSRVSSITGELF
TRBJ2-2,TRBV6-6,ASSWTSGRAINTGELF
TRBJ1-1,TRBV3-1,ASSQVVESGTGEAF
TRBJ2-3,TRBV6-5,ASSSPTSSTDTQY
TRBJ1-5,TRBV6-5,ASAEQSNQPQH
TRBJ2-3,TRBV7-8,ASSLDIAGGLRDTQY
TRBJ1-4,TRBV12-3/TRBV12-4,ASNRPNEKLF
TRBJ2-3,TRBV4-1,ASSLYGGTDTQY
TRBJ2-3,TRBV29-1,SVAPGLHTDTQY
TRBJ2-6,TRBV10-1,ATTSPGVSSGANVLT
TRBJ1-5,TRBV6-6,ASSWVVGGNQPQH
TRBJ2-7,TRBV5-4,ASSAQGYSYEQY
TRBJ2-7,TRBV5-5,ASSLWGQGHEQY
TRBJ1-2,TRBV5-1,ASSSSTDRNYGYT
TRBJ2-7,TRBV28,ASSPDRDYAYEQY
TRBJ1-5,TRBV9,ASSVVPMNQPQH